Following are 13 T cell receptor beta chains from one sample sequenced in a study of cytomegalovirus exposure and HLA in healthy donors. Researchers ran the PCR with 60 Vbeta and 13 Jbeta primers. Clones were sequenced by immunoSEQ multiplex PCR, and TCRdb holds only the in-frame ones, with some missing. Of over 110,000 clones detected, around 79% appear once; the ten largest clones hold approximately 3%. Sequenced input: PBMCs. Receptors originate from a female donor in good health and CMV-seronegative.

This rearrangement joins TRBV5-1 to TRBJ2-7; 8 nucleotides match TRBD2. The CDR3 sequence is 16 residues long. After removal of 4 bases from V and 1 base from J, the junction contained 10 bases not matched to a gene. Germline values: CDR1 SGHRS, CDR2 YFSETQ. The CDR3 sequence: CASSPRGGTMSYEQYF. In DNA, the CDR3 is TGCGCCAGCAGCCCCCGGGGGGGGACTATGTCCTACGAGCAGTACTTC.

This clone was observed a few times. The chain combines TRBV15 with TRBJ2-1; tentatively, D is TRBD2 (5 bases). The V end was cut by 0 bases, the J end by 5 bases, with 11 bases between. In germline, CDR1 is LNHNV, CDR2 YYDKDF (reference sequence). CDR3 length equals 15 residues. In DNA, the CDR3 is TGTGCCACCAGCAGAGATGTGGACTTCGACAATGAGCAGTTCTTC. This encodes CATSRDVDFDNEQFF.

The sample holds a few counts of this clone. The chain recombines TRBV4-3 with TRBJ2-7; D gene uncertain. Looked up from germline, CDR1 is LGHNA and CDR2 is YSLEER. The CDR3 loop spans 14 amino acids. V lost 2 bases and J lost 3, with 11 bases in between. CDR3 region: CASSQLQTDYEQYF. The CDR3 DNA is TGCGCCAGCAGCCAACTACAGACCGACTACGAGCAGTACTTC.

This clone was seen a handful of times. The CDR3 loop is CASSVTGEKLFF. The CDR3 DNA reads as TGTGCCAGCAGCGTGACGGGGGAGAAACTGTTTTTT. The rearrangement links TRBV9 to TRBJ1-4; D may be TRBD1 (5 bases). The germline V gene encodes CDR1 SGDLS and CDR2 YYNGEE. Trimming pared 2 bases from V and 11 bases from J, leaving 10 bases between. The CDR3 sequence is 12 residues long.

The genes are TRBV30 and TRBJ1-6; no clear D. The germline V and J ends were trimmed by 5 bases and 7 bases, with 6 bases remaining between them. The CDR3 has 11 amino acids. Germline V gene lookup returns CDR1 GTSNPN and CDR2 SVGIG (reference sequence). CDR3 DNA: TGTGCCTGGGGCCGAAATTCACCCCTCCACTTT. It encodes CAWGRNSPLHF. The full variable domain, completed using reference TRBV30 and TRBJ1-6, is SQTIHQWPATLVQPVGSPLSLECTVEGTSNPNLYWYRQAAGRGLQLLFYSVGIGQISSEVPQNLSASRPQDRQFILSSKKLLLSDSGFYLCAWGRNSPLHFGNGTRLTVT.

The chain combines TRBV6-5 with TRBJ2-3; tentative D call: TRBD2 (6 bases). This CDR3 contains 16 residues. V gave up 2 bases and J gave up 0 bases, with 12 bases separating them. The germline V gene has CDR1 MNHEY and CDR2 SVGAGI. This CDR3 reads CASSYTGGGSTDTQYF. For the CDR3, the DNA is TGTGCCAGCAGTTACACCGGGGGTGGCAGCACAGATACGCAGTATTTT.

CDR3 DNA: TGTGCCAGCAGTTTATACAGGCCAACTAATGAAAAACTGTTTTTT. This sequence encodes CASSLYRPTNEKLFF. The chain combines TRBV28 with TRBJ1-4; the D gene is possibly TRBD1 (5 bases). V lost 1 base and J 0 bases, leaving 6 bases between the germline ends. The length of the CDR3 is 15 residues. CDR1 and CDR2 (germline): MDHEN, SYDVKM.

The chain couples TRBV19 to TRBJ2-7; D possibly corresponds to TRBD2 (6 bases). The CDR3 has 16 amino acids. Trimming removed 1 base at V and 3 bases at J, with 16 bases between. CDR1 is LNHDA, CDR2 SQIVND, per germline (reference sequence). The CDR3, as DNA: TGTGCCAGTAGTATAGGACGAGGAGGGAAATACTACGAGCAGTACTTC. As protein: CASSIGRGGKYYEQYF.

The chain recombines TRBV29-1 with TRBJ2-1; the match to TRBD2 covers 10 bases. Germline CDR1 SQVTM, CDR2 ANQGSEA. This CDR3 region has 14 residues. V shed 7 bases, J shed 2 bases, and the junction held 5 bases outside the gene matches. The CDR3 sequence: CSAPTSGAYNEQFF. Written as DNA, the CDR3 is TGCAGCGCCCCTACTAGCGGGGCCTACAATGAGCAGTTCTTC.

The CDR3 region is CASSQQGVTDGYTF. As DNA, the CDR3 is TGTGCCAGCAGTCAACAGGGGGTTACGGATGGCTACACCTTC. The V and J genes are TRBV28 and TRBJ1-2; 8 bases align to TRBD1. V dropped 5 bases and J dropped 6; count of bases not matched to a gene: 8. Germline CDR1 reads MDHEN; CDR2 reads SYDVKM. The CDR3 loop spans 14 amino acids.

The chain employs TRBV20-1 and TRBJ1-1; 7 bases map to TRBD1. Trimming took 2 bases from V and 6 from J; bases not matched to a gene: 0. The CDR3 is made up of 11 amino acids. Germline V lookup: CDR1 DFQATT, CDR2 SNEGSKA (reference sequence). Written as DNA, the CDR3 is TGCAGTGCTAGAACAGGGGCTGAAGCTTTCTTT. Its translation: CSARTGAEAFF.

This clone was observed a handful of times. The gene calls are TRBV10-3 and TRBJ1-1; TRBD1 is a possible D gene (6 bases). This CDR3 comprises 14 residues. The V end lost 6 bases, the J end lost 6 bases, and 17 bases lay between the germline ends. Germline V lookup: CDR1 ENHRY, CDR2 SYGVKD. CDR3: CAIREQGRGAEAFF. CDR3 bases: TGTGCCATCAGGGAACAGGGTAGGGGCGCTGAAGCTTTCTTT.

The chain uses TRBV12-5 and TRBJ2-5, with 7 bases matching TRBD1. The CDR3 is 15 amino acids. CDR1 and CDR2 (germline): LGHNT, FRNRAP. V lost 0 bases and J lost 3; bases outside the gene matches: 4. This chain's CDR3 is CASGLVRDRKETQYF. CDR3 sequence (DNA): TGTGCTAGTGGTTTGGTACGGGACAGAAAAGAGACCCAGTACTTC. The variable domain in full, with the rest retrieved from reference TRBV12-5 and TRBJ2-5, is DARVTQTPRHKVTEMGQEVTMRCQPILGHNTVFWYRQTMMQGLELLAYFRNRAPLDDSGMPKDRFSAEMPDATLATLKIQPSEPRDSAVYFCASGLVRDRKETQYFGPGTRLLVL.